This T cell receptor (beta chain) was retrieved from a study of shared clonotypes between healthy human individuals. Study outcomes and limitations: Naive CD4 clonotypes overlapped across several donors at around 5%. On the whole, naive subsets had larger estimated richness than memory subsets had.

Germline assignment: CDR1 KGHSH and CDR2 LQKENI. The CDR3 is 13 amino acids. Trimming left V 3 bases short and J 6 bases short, with 9 bases between. Comments on this clone: Its target is not known.

Data came from immunoSEQ multiplex PCR; TCRdb stores just in-frame clones and leaves some out. In the table there are roughly 300,000 clones, about nine tenths of which are singletons. The chain recombines TRBV18 with TRBJ1-5; no clear D. The TCR sequence derives from a man between 18 and 29 years old in good health. Sequencing input: memory CD8+ T cells sorted from blood. The subset is: CD45RO+ cells pooled with CCR7-negative TemRA cells. The CDR3 sequence: CASSPRVGQPQHF. For the CDR3, the DNA is TGTGCCAGCTCACCCCGGGTGGGTCAGCCCCAGCATTTT.